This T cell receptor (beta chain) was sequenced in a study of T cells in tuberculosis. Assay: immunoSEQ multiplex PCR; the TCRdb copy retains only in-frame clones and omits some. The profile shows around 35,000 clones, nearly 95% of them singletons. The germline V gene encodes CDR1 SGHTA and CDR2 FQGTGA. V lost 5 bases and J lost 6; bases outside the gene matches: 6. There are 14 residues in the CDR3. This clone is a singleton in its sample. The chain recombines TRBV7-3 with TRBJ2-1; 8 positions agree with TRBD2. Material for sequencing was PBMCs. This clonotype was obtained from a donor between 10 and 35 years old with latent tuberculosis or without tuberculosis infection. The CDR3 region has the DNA TGTGCCAGCAGCCAAAGCGGGGGAGGCAATGAGCAGTTCTTC. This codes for CASSQSGGGNEQFF.